A single sample gave rise to the 10 T cell receptor beta chains below, sequenced in a study of shared clonotypes between healthy human individuals. The naive CD8 subset, CD45RO-negative cells positively selected for CCR7, excluded terminally differentiated effector memory CD45RA+ cells. The assay was immunoSEQ multiplex PCR, and TCRdb's table has in-frame clones only and misses some. Among 1.5 million to 2.5 million clones listed, about 95% were seen once. The sequencing input was naive CD8+ T cells sorted from blood. All receptors derive from a man between 18 and 35 years old in good health.

The chain couples TRBV2 to TRBJ1-1, with a weak D call TRBD1 (5 bases). Germline CDR1 SNHLY, CDR2 FYNNEI. The CDR3 loop spans 12 amino acids. V was shortened by 3 bases and J by 11 bases, with 13 bases between the two germline ends. CDR3 sequence reads: CASSDPGPPAFF. The CDR3 DNA reads TGTGCCAGCAGTGATCCGGGACCTCCGGCTTTCTTT.

The gene calls are TRBV5-1 and TRBJ1-5; 7 bases are shared with TRBD1. Germline V CDR1 and CDR2: SGHRS, YFSETQ. The CDR3 runs 17 residues. V lost 2 bases and J lost 4; bases outside the gene matches: 12. This CDR3 reads CASSFRQGWGGNQPQHF. The CDR3 DNA sequence: TGCGCCAGCAGCTTCAGACAGGGCTGGGGGGGAAATCAGCCCCAGCATTTT.

The V and J genes are TRBV7-9 and TRBJ2-7; 7 nucleotides match TRBD2. This CDR3 contains 15 residues. Trimming took 1 base from V and 5 from J; bases not matched to a gene: 8. Germline CDR1 SEHNR, CDR2 FQNEAQ (reference sequence). CDR3 sequence (DNA): TGTGCCAGCAGCTTAGTCGTGGGGGGGTTAGACGAGCAGTACTTC. Protein: CASSLVVGGLDEQYF.

The J gene is TRBJ1-2, the V gene TRBV5-5; D not certain. Germline-derived CDR1 and CDR2 are SGHKS and YYEKEE (reference sequence). The length of the CDR3 is 18 residues. Trimming shortened V by 2 bases and J by 5 bases, and 25 bases separated the two germline ends. The CDR3 here is CASSFLTHAGFSLYGYTF. The CDR3 DNA reads TGTGCCAGCAGCTTCCTAACACATGCGGGGTTTAGTCTTTATGGCTACACCTTC.

The chain is built from TRBV14 and TRBJ2-1; 8 positions match TRBD2. The CDR3 consists of 17 residues. CDR1 is SGHDN, CDR2 FVKESK, per germline. V shed 0 bases, J shed 0 bases, and the junction held 4 bases outside the gene matches. The CDR3: CASSQELAGSSYNEQFF. The CDR3, as DNA: TGTGCCAGCAGCCAAGAGCTAGCGGGCTCCTCCTACAATGAGCAGTTCTTC. Full variable domain (outside the CDR3, taken from reference TRBV14 and TRBJ2-1): EAGVTQFPSHSVIEKGQTVTLRCDPISGHDNLYWYRRVMGKEIKFLLHFVKESKQDESGMPNNRFLAERTGGTYSTLKVQPAELEDSGVYFCASSQELAGSSYNEQFFGPGTRLTVL.

The genes are TRBV5-1 and TRBJ2-7; 7 positions match TRBD1. CDR3 length: 15 residues. The V gene's germline CDR1 is SGHRS and CDR2 YFSETQ. V shed 4 bases and J 4 bases; nucleotides not matched to a gene: 11. Here the CDR3 reads CASSIWPGQIYEQYF. DNA for the CDR3: TGCGCCAGCAGCATCTGGCCGGGACAGATTTACGAGCAGTACTTC.

The chain recombines TRBV11-2 with TRBJ1-3; D gene uncertain. The germline V gene has CDR1 SGHAT and CDR2 FQNNGV. This CDR3 region has 14 residues. The V gene lost 5 bases and the J gene lost 1 base, with 9 bases spanning the gap. The CDR3 sequence is CASSPYKSGNTIYF. The CDR3 nucleotides read TGTGCCAGCAGCCCTTATAAATCTGGAAACACCATATATTTT.

The chain has TRBV9 and TRBJ1-2, with TRBD1 matching 12 bases. Per germline, CDR1 SGDLS and CDR2 YYNGEE. J lost 0 bases, V lost 4 bases, and 7 bases had no gene match. The CDR3 extends over 17 amino acids. The CDR3 protein is CASSPSGQGASNYGYTF. The CDR3 nucleotides read TGTGCCAGCAGCCCCTCGGGACAGGGGGCTTCTAACTATGGCTACACCTTC. The whole variable domain, filled in from reference TRBV9 and TRBJ1-2, reads DSGVTQTPKHLITATGQRVTLRCSPRSGDLSVYWYQQSLDQGLQFLIQYYNGEERAKGNILERFSAQQFPDLHSELNLSSLELGDSALYFCASSPSGQGASNYGYTFGSGTRLTVV.

The J gene is TRBJ2-2, the V gene TRBV6-5, with a tentative D call TRBD2 (5 bases). The CDR3 has 16 residues. Looked up from germline, CDR1 is MNHEY and CDR2 is SVGAGI. Trimming removed 2 bases at V and 4 bases at J, with 14 bases between. The chain's CDR3 is CASSYIVGLTTGELFF. The DNA for the CDR3 is TGTGCCAGCAGTTACATTGTTGGACTGACCACCGGGGAGCTGTTTTTT.

The J gene is TRBJ2-2, the V gene TRBV27, with a possible D match to TRBD1 (6 bases). The V end lost 10 bases, the J end lost 0 bases, and 12 bases lay between the germline ends. Germline-derived CDR1 and CDR2 are MNHEY and SMNVEV (reference sequence). The CDR3 sequence is 14 residues long. The CDR3 reads CATQQGSNTGELFF. DNA of the CDR3: TGTGCCACGCAACAGGGTTCGAACACCGGGGAGCTGTTTTTT.